This paragraph covers one T cell receptor beta chain sequence. This specimen comes from a study of shared clonotypes between healthy human individuals. Looked up from germline, CDR1 is ENHRY and CDR2 is SYGVKD. With V trimmed by 0 bases and J by 0 bases, 2 bases remained unmatched. This CDR3 contains 16 residues. The protocol was immunoSEQ multiplex PCR, while the TCRdb copy is restricted to in-frame clones and leaves out a portion. The table records approximately 400,000 clones, approximately 96% of them present only once. The material sequenced was memory CD8+ T cells sorted from blood. As for subset: CD45RO+ cells pooled with CCR7-negative TemRA cells. The chain links TRBV10-3 to TRBJ2-5; 9 bases are shared with TRBD2. The receptor's source is a man aged 30 to 45 in good health. The CDR3, as DNA: TGTGCCATCAGTGAGTCCCTAGCGGGGTACCAAGAGACCCAGTACTTC. This gives the protein CAISESLAGYQETQYF.